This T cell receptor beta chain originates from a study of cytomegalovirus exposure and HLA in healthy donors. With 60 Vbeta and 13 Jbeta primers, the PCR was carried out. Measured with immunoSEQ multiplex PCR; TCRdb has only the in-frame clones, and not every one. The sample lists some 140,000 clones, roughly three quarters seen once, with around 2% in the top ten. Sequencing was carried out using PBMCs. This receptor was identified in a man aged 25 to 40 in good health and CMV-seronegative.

As DNA, the CDR3 is TGTGCCATCCGGGACAGCCAAGGGTATAATTCACCCCTCCACTTT. This codes for CAIRDSQGYNSPLHF. The chain links TRBV10-3 to TRBJ1-6, with 7 bases aligning to TRBD1. Looked up from germline, CDR1 is ENHRY and CDR2 is SYGVKD. The V segment lost 8 bases and the J segment 4 bases; nucleotides outside the gene matches: 8. The CDR3 has 15 amino acids.